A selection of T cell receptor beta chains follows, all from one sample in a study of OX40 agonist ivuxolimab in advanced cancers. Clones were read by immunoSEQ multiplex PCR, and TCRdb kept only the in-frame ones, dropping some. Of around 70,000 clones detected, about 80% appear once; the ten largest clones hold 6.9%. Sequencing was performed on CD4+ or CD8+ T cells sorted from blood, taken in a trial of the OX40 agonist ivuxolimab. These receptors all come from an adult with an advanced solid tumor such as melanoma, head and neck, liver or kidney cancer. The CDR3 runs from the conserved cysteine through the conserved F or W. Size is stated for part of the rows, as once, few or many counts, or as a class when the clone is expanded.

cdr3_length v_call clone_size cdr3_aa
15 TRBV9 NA CASSVGAGGNSPLHF
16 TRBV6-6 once CASSYSSAGVSETQYF
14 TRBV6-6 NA CASRMTGIREKLFF
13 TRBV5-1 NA CASSLGRLNEQYF
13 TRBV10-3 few CAIRGGRAGELFF
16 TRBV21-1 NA CASRTPPPDVGNEQFF
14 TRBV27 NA CASSFGTGANIQYF
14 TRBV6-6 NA CASSYRGQSYGYTF
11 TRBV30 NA CAWSRGRALHF
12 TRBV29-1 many CSVPSGATEAFF
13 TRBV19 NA CASSRGTSYEQYF
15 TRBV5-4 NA CASSLPVAGQETQYF
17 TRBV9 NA CASSRPPGQGKNTEAFF
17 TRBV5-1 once CASSLASGGPGSYEQYF
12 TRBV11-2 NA CASSLVLSGQYF
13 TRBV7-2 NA CASSLEVLQPQHF
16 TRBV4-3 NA CASSQDWDRGLYGYTF
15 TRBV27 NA CASSFRRGQGYEQYF
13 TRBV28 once CASSPPETVGQYF
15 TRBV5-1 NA CASSRSGGREDTQYF
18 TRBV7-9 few CASSLGAGGDSGANVLTF
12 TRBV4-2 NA CASSQLPYEQYF
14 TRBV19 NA CASSIDGVGTEAFF
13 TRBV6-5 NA CATQRNSYNEQFF
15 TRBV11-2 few CASSATGPANYGYTF
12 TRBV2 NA CASTTGPGELFF
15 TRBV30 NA CAWSVPGGVSDTQYF
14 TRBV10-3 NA CATTGQQTHLGYTF
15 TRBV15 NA CATSREFGRDEKLFF
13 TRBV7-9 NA CAGEGQGSDEQYF
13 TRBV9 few CASSFGTAYGYTF
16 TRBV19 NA CAIVDRGGPKNTEAFF
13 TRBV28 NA CASSYEAAVGYTF
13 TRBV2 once CASRPRTSYEQYF
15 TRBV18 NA CASSPIADSYNEQFF
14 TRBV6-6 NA CASLREGRYNEQFF
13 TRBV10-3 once CAISGTAGYGYTF
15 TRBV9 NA CASSARTGGDYGYTF
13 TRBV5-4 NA CASSLGGSGVWIF
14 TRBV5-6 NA CASRSEGAPYGYTF
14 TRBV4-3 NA CASSQEQVSGELFF
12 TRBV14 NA CASNNFNTEAFF
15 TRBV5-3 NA CARSLAGQGVYEQYF
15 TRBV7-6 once CASSFSAGVKDEQYF
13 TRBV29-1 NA CSVVGLAGERQYF
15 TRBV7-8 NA CASSRGGWRTYGYTF
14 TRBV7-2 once CASSLDSLNYEQYF
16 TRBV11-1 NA CASSQDGQTSRPGYTF
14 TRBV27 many CASRSLARNQPQHF
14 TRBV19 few CASSIGPTQETQYF
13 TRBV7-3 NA CASSPESYNEQFF
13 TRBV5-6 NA CASSFIQTYEQYF
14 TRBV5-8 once CASSLTGTKMSYTF
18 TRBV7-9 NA CASLTGPLPGQGADEQYF
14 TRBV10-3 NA CAIRDSGQNTEAFF
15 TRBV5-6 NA CASSLWGRYNEKLFF
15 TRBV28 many CASSLQGATNEKLFF
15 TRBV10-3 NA CAISRRGESTDTQYF
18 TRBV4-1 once CASSQERVAGGLTYEQYF
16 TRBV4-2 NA CASSQDPGGSQETQYF